This is a list of T cell receptor beta chains from one sample in a study of T cells in Graves' hyperthyroidism and ophthalmopathy. TCRdb processed the multiplex PCR reads anew with MiXCR; each CDR3 protein has one entry. Here the sample spans some 460,000 distinct CDR3 sequences, about 15% being singletons. Sequencing input: blood. The receptors derive from a woman aged 18 to 35 with Graves' hyperthyroidism. The CDR3 runs from the conserved cysteine through the conserved F or W. The order of the fields is clone size, D gene, V gene, J gene, CDR3 protein, CDR3 DNA. A D gene is named only where the DNA matches it firmly. Expanded clones get a size class; other rows say once, few or many, or leave the size out.

many	NA	TRBV28	TRBJ2-1	CASSSVGSSYNEQFF	TGTGCCAGCAGTTCGGTCGGTAGCTCCTACAATGAGCAGTTCTTC
NA	NA	TRBV19	TRBJ2-5	CASSIGGTVQETQYF	TGTGCCAGTAGTATAGGCGGGACAGTGCAAGAGACCCAGTACTTC
NA	NA	TRBV20-1	TRBJ1-4	CSASGNEKLFF	TGCAGTGCTAGCGGTAATGAAAAACTGTTTTTT
many	NA	TRBV28	TRBJ1-5	CASISGGNQPQHF	TGTGCCAGCATATCGGGCGGCAATCAGCCCCAGCATTTT
NA	NA	TRBV9	TRBJ1-2	CASSVGRTPLKGYTF	TGTGCCAGCAGCGTAGGAAGAACTCCTCTCAAGGGCTACACCTTC
many	TRBD2	TRBV5-1	TRBJ2-7	CASSDWTSGIDEQYF	TGCGCCAGCAGCGATTGGACTAGCGGGATTGACGAGCAGTACTTC
few	NA	TRBV2	TRBJ2-4	CASSGLPRVAKNIQYF	TGTGCCAGCAGTGGATTGCCGAGAGTAGCCAAAAACATTCAGTACTTC
many	NA	TRBV10-2	TRBJ2-1	CASSGLWHQSSYNEQFF	TGCGCCAGCAGTGGGTTGTGGCATCAGAGCTCCTACAATGAGCAGTTCTTC
NA	NA	TRBV6-5	TRBJ2-4	CASSWVGGAKNIQYF	TGTGCCAGCAGTTGGGTCGGGGGAGCCAAAAACATTCAGTACTTC
NA	TRBD2	TRBV20-1	TRBJ2-5	CSAILAGGETQYF	TGCAGTGCTATACTAGCGGGAGGAGAGACCCAGTACTTC
many	NA	TRBV5-6	TRBJ2-5	CASSLQGRGTQYF	TGTGCCAGCAGCTTGCAGGGTCGTGGGACCCAGTACTTC
few	NA	TRBV25-1	TRBJ2-3	CASSGAAGRLDTQYF	TGTGCCAGCAGTGGAGCGGCGGGTAGGTTGGATACGCAGTATTTT
many	NA	TRBV6-1	TRBJ1-1	CASIIDGANTEAFF	TGTGCCAGCATCATTGACGGAGCCAACACTGAAGCTTTCTTT
few	TRBD2	TRBV7-2	TRBJ2-1	CASSLSGTSGARQFF	TGTGCCAGCAGCTTATCAGGGACTAGCGGGGCCCGGCAGTTCTTC
NA	TRBD1	TRBV7-2	TRBJ1-4	CASSRVQGIDEKLFF	TGTGCCAGCAGCCGAGTACAGGGGATCGATGAAAAACTGTTTTTT
many	TRBD1	TRBV11-2	TRBJ2-7	CASSSTRGWREQYF	TGTGCCAGCAGCTCTACCAGGGGGTGGAGGGAGCAGTACTTC
NA	NA	TRBV7-3	TRBJ2-2	CASSLGGENTGELFF	TGTGCCAGCAGCTTAGGCGGGGAGAACACCGGGGAGCTGTTTTTT
NA	NA	TRBV14	TRBJ2-5	CASSQDYVAQYF	TGTGCCAGCAGCCAAGATTACGTGGCCCAGTACTTC
NA	NA	TRBV25-1	TRBJ1-1	CASTPDYLNTEAFF	TGTGCCAGCACCCCGGACTACCTAAACACTGAAGCTTTCTTT
few	TRBD2	TRBV3-1	TRBJ2-1	CASSQDKRGVSYNEQFF	TGTGCCAGCAGCCAAGATAAGCGGGGGGTCTCCTACAATGAGCAGTTCTTC
many	NA	TRBV10-3	TRBJ2-2	CAISGPGIVGELFF	TGTGCCATCAGTGGTCCAGGAATAGTCGGGGAGCTGTTTTTT
NA	NA	TRBV4-2	TRBJ2-1	CASSQDPAALEQFF	TGTGCCAGCAGCCAAGATCCCGCAGCCCTAGAGCAGTTCTTC
few	TRBD1	TRBV28	TRBJ2-1	CASSTNRGYNEQFF	TGTGCCAGCAGTACGAACAGGGGCTACAATGAGCAGTTCTTC
NA	NA	TRBV28	TRBJ1-5	CASRLGVINQPQHF	TGTGCCAGCAGACTGGGGGTGATTAATCAGCCCCAGCATTTT
NA	TRBD1	TRBV27	TRBJ2-7	CASTQQTGNGKYEQYF	TGTGCCAGCACCCAACAGACAGGGAACGGGAAATACGAGCAGTACTTC
NA	NA	TRBV11-3	TRBJ2-2	CASSLVDMGGELFF	TGTGCCAGCAGCTTGGTAGACATGGGCGGGGAGCTGTTTTTT
many	TRBD1	TRBV7-8	TRBJ1-2	CASSIGTGKNNYGYTF	TGTGCCAGCAGCATCGGGACAGGGAAGAATAACTATGGCTACACCTTC
few	NA	TRBV19	TRBJ1-5	CASSSTLGPRTNQPQHF	TGTGCCAGTAGTAGTACACTGGGCCCCCGTACCAATCAGCCCCAGCATTTT
many	TRBD1	TRBV6-1	TRBJ2-7	CATSTDRGYEQYF	TGTGCCACCTCGACGGACAGGGGGTACGAGCAGTACTTC
many	NA	TRBV7-2	TRBJ2-1	CASSLEGTRTYNEQFF	TGTGCCAGCAGCTTAGAGGGGACAAGAACCTACAATGAGCAGTTCTTC
few	NA	TRBV24-1	TRBJ1-1	CATSDRGQAEAFF	TGTGCCACCAGTGACAGGGGTCAGGCTGAAGCTTTCTTT
many	TRBD1	TRBV6-1	TRBJ1-5	CASSPRDRGLRQPQHF	TGTGCCAGCAGTCCCCGGGACAGGGGCCTCAGGCAGCCCCAGCATTTT
few	NA	TRBV4-1	TRBJ1-5	CASSQDRLGAQPQHF	TGCGCCAGCAGCCAAGATCGGCTCGGTGCTCAGCCCCAGCATTTT
NA	TRBD1	TRBV4-2	TRBJ1-3	CASSQTQGAEDTIYF	TGTGCCAGCAGCCAAACCCAGGGGGCGGAGGACACCATATATTTT
once	TRBD2	TRBV27	TRBJ2-3	CASSRTSGSSDTQYF	TGTGCCAGCAGTCGGACTAGCGGGAGTTCAGATACGCAGTATTTT
many	TRBD2	TRBV12-3/TRBV12-4	TRBJ2-7	CASSPTGGEGYEQYF	TGTGCCAGCAGTCCCACCGGGGGGGAGGGCTACGAGCAGTACTTC
many	NA	TRBV5-1	TRBJ2-1	CASSPRTGHNEQFF	TGCGCCAGCAGCCCTCGCACAGGGCACAATGAGCAGTTCTTC
few	TRBD2	TRBV24-1	TRBJ2-1	CATSREGLYNEQFF	TGTGCCACCAGTCGGGAGGGCCTTTACAATGAGCAGTTCTTC
many	TRBD2	TRBV11-2	TRBJ2-7	CASSLGSGANWEQYF	TGTGCCAGCAGCTTAGGTAGCGGGGCAAATTGGGAGCAGTACTTC
NA	NA	TRBV4-3	TRBJ1-1	CASSRAGVGNTEAFF	TGCGCCAGCAGCCGGGCAGGAGTTGGGAACACTGAAGCTTTCTTT
few	NA	TRBV4-3	TRBJ2-5	CASSYHPRPGPQETQYF	TGCGCCAGCAGCTACCACCCCCGGCCGGGTCCCCAAGAGACCCAGTACTTC
NA	TRBD2	TRBV6-6	TRBJ2-3	CASSYSVVRGLARDQGTDTQYF	TGTGCCAGCAGTTACTCGGTGGTAAGGGGACTAGCGCGAGACCAAGGCACAGATACGCAGTATTTT
NA	TRBD1	TRBV7-9	TRBJ2-7	CATSSTGQGPWRGYYEQYF	TGTGCCACCAGCAGCACAGGACAGGGTCCCTGGAGGGGGTACTACGAGCAGTACTTC
few	TRBD1	TRBV6-1	TRBJ1-4	CASNYGTDTTNEKLFF	TGTGCCAGCAACTACGGGACAGACACAACTAATGAAAAACTGTTTTTT
many	NA	TRBV5-1	TRBJ2-7	CASSLYSDFYEQYF	TGCGCCAGCAGCTTGTATTCGGATTTCTACGAGCAGTACTTC
NA	NA	TRBV11-1	TRBJ2-1	CASSSGGLAFYNEQFF	TGTGCCAGCAGCTCGGGGGGCCTAGCTTTCTACAATGAGCAGTTCTTC
few	NA	TRBV7-9	TRBJ2-1	CASIGQTYNEQFF	TGTGCCAGCATCGGACAAACCTACAATGAGCAGTTCTTC
NA	NA	TRBV19	TRBJ1-1	CASSISLLRNTEAFF	TGTGCCAGTAGTATAAGCTTACTAAGGAACACTGAAGCTTTCTTT
NA	NA	TRBV20-1	TRBJ1-1	CSARFDRNTEAFF	TGCAGTGCTAGATTCGATCGGAACACTGAAGCTTTCTTT
many	NA	TRBV10-3	TRBJ1-1	CAISETLGGATEAFF	TGTGCCATCAGTGAGACCCTGGGGGGCGCGACTGAAGCTTTCTTT
few	NA	TRBV27	TRBJ2-3	CASSSQGLTDTQYF	TGTGCCAGCAGTTCGCAGGGCCTCACAGATACGCAGTATTTT
many	TRBD2	TRBV10-2	TRBJ2-1	CASRSGTSGYNEQFF	TGCGCCAGCAGATCCGGGACTAGCGGTTACAATGAGCAGTTCTTC
many	NA	TRBV9	TRBJ1-2	CASPREPGHTNYGYTF	TGTGCCAGTCCGAGGGAACCGGGACATACGAACTATGGCTACACCTTC
few	TRBD2	TRBV4-1	TRBJ2-7	CASSRVLAGGRYEQYF	TGCGCCAGCAGCCGGGTACTAGCGGGAGGTCGCTACGAGCAGTACTTC
many	TRBD1	TRBV6-5	TRBJ2-1	CASSYSNEGAEQFF	TGTGCCAGCAGTTACTCGAACGAGGGGGCTGAGCAGTTCTTC
many	NA	TRBV7-2	TRBJ1-6	CASSLVEGSLSPLHF	TGTGCCAGCAGCTTAGTTGAGGGTTCGCTATCACCCCTCCACTTT